These 27 T cell receptor beta chains were all obtained from the same sample, sequenced in a study of Graves' ophthalmopathy and Graves' hyperthyroidism. RNA transcripts yielded amplified TCR beta CDR3 regions. Scientists carried out first-round RT-PCR using HTBI primers and then a second-round multiplex PCR. TCRdb itself ran the multiplex PCR reads through MiXCR, one entry per CDR3 protein. The repertoire holds about 210,000 distinct CDR3 sequences, under 30% seen once, with about 8.2% in the top ten. Specimen: peripheral blood. The receptor set was obtained from a man aged 45-65 years with Graves' ophthalmopathy.

This clonotype was seen ten or more times. The CDR3 here is CASSIWGAGNTGELFF. The CDR3, as DNA: TGTGCCAGTAGTATCTGGGGGGCTGGGAACACCGGGGAGCTGTTTTTT. The chain links TRBV19 to TRBJ2-2; the D gene could be TRBD1 or TRBD2 (6 bases each). This CDR3 spans 16 amino acids. Germline V gene lookup returns CDR1 LNHDA and CDR2 SQIVND (reference sequence). Trimming removed 3 bases from V and 1 base from J, with 12 bases in between.

This clonotype was found a few times. The chain uses TRBV5-1 and TRBJ2-7; D call uncertain. Germline CDR1 is SGHRS and CDR2 is YFSETQ. V was cut by 5 bases and J by 3 bases, with 15 bases left in between. This CDR3 is built from 14 residues. CDR3 in amino acids: CASSVTPTLYEQYF. CDR3 bases: TGCGCCAGCAGTGTTACACCCACACTCTACGAGCAGTACTTC.

The chain uses TRBV6-2 or TRBV6-3 and TRBJ2-7; D might be TRBD2 (6 bases). This CDR3 spans 14 amino acids. The germline V gene has CDR1 MNHEY and CDR2 SVGEGT. V dropped 2 bases and J dropped 2 bases, with 10 bases sitting between them. CDR3 protein: CASSYGGVAYEQYF. The CDR3 nucleotides read TGTGCCAGCAGTTACGGCGGGGTAGCCTACGAGCAGTACTTC.

V and J are TRBV19 and TRBJ2-7; weak D call: TRBD2 (6 bases). Trimming removed 3 bases at V and 4 bases at J, with 10 bases between. Looked up from germline, CDR1 is LNHDA and CDR2 is SQIVND (reference sequence). CDR3 length equals 13 residues. The DNA of the CDR3 is TGTGCCAGTAGTATCGGCAGCGGGTACGAGCAGTACTTC. Translating gives CASSIGSGYEQYF.

V gene TRBV12-3 or TRBV12-4 combines with J gene TRBJ1-1; D not resolved. Trimming took 7 bases from V and 0 from J, leaving 15 bases between them. The CDR3 loop spans 15 amino acids. The CDR3 loop reads CASNRLPTMNTEAFF. DNA of the CDR3: TGTGCCAGCAACCGGTTGCCGACTATGAACACTGAAGCTTTCTTT.

The chain has TRBV7-8 and TRBJ2-4; D remains unclear. The CDR3 spans 20 residues. Between the trimmed V and J ends, which lost 2 bases and 0 bases, there was a span of 23 bases. The V gene's germline CDR1 is SGHVS and CDR2 FQNEAQ. CDR3 loop: CASSLRSIAGSKLAKNIQYF. The DNA for the CDR3 is TGTGCCAGCAGCTTAAGGAGCATTGCCGGGTCGAAGCTAGCCAAAAACATTCAGTACTTC.

This clonotype was observed at least ten times. CDR3 amino acids: CASSGTGDPGYTF. CDR3 sequence (DNA): TGTGCCAGCAGCGGGACAGGGGATCCTGGCTACACCTTC. V is TRBV2 and J is TRBJ1-2, with 10 bases identical to TRBD1. The CDR3 extends over 13 amino acids. Germline CDR1 SNHLY, CDR2 FYNNEI. The V and J ends lost 6 bases and 7 bases, in that order; junction bases with no gene match: 5.

This chain uses TRBV28 with TRBJ2-2, with D tentatively TRBD1 (6 bases). V shed 10 bases and J shed 2 bases, with 14 bases lying between them. The CDR3 length is 14 residues. Germline-derived CDR1 and CDR2 are MDHEN and SYDVKM. CDR3 nucleotides: TGTGCCACTTCGGACAGATTAAACACCGGGGAGCTGTTTTTT. The encoded protein is CATSDRLNTGELFF. Complete variable domain (other parts from reference TRBV28 and TRBJ2-2): DVKVTQSSRYLVKRTGEKVFLECVQDMDHENMFWYRQDPGLGLRLIYFSYDVKMKEKGDIPEGYSVSREKKERFSLILESASTNQTSMYLCATSDRLNTGELFFGEGSRLTVL.

This clonotype occurred once. The chain joins TRBV11-3 to TRBJ1-1; D is perhaps TRBD1 (5 bases). This CDR3 contains 14 residues. The ends were cut back, 2 bases at V and 5 bases at J, with 12 bases in the middle. Germline CDR1 and CDR2: SGHNT and YENEEA. This CDR3 is CASSLRGKATEAFF. The DNA of the CDR3 is TGTGCCAGCAGCTTAAGGGGTAAGGCGACTGAAGCTTTCTTT.

This clonotype was seen repeatedly, ten times or more. The V call is TRBV3-1, the J call TRBJ1-1; D ambiguous. The germline V gene has CDR1 LGHDT and CDR2 YNNKEL (reference sequence). Deletions cut 4 bases from V and 5 bases from J, with 11 bases between. The CDR3 runs to 13 residues. In DNA form, the CDR3 reads TGTGCCAGCAGCCCATCAGTCGGGACTGAAGCTTTCTTT. This sequence encodes CASSPSVGTEAFF.

This clonotype was seen ten or more times. The rearrangement links TRBV7-6 to TRBJ1-1; D is unclear. In germline, CDR1 is SGHVS, CDR2 FNYEAQ. Trimming pared 6 bases from V and 5 bases from J, leaving 16 bases between. The CDR3 spans 14 residues. CDR3 residues: CASSGQRGSTEAFF. The CDR3 region has the DNA TGTGCCAGCAGTGGTCAACGGGGTTCAACTGAAGCTTTCTTT.

In this sample, this clonotype turned up many times. The chain links TRBV5-5 to TRBJ1-3; D not certain. This CDR3 region has 15 residues. Trimming pared 4 bases from V and 0 bases from J, leaving 11 bases between. The germline V gene has CDR1 SGHKS and CDR2 YYEKEE (reference sequence). Here the CDR3 DNA reads TGTGCCAGCAGCGGGCCCAGTGTCTCTGGAAACACCATATATTTT. Its protein product is CASSGPSVSGNTIYF.

This chain links TRBV28 with TRBJ1-1; TRBD1 aligns across 7 bases. V was clipped by 11 bases and J by 5 bases; unmatched bases: 20. In germline, CDR1 is MDHEN, CDR2 SYDVKM. This CDR3 comprises 16 residues. In DNA form, the CDR3 reads TGTGCCTGGAGCGTCCGAGTTGGCCAGGGGGGTACTGAAGCTTTCTTT. This gives the protein CAWSVRVGQGGTEAFF.

Here the CDR3 reads CASSQQGGKNTEAFF. The CDR3 DNA follows: TGCGCCAGCAGCCAACAGGGGGGGAAGAACACTGAAGCTTTCTTT. The chain joins TRBV4-1 to TRBJ1-1; TRBD1 agrees at 7 bases. Germline lookup yields CDR1 MGHRA and CDR2 YSYEKL. This CDR3 has 15 amino acids. V gave up 2 bases and J gave up 1 base; unmatched junction bases: 4.

This clonotype was seen repeatedly, ten times or more. The chain couples TRBV29-1 to TRBJ1-1; 11 nucleotides agree with TRBD1. The CDR3 consists of 16 residues. The V gene end was trimmed by 6 bases and the J gene end by 0 bases; junction bases not matched to a gene: 9. Germline V CDR1 and CDR2: SQVTM, ANQGSEA. DNA of the CDR3: TGCAGCGTCGCCGGGACAGGGGGTTCAATGAACACTGAAGCTTTCTTT. Translated: CSVAGTGGSMNTEAFF.

The sample holds many counts of this clonotype. The rearrangement links TRBV11-2 to TRBJ2-7, with 7 bases matching TRBD1. Unmatched junction bases numbered 10, after V lost 3 bases and J lost 2 bases. The length of the CDR3 is 16 residues. Looked up from germline, CDR1 is SGHAT and CDR2 is FQNNGV. CDR3 loop: CASSLGRTGGAYEQYF. The CDR3, as DNA: TGTGCCAGCAGCTTGGGGCGGACAGGAGGAGCCTACGAGCAGTACTTC.

This clonotype was observed many times. The chain is built from TRBV6-1 and TRBJ1-2, with D perhaps matching TRBD1 (6 bases). V was pared by 8 bases and J by 6 bases, with 19 bases between. This CDR3 comprises 14 residues. The germline CDR1 and CDR2 sequences are MNHNS and SASEGT. Here the CDR3 DNA reads TGTGCCAGCGGGGGCAGCCCGAGACGGAATGGCTACACCTTC. As protein: CASGGSPRRNGYTF.

The rearrangement uses TRBV12-3 or TRBV12-4 and TRBJ2-3; D remains ambiguous. V lost 2 bases and J lost 7, with 1 base in between. This CDR3 is built from 10 residues. Here the CDR3 DNA reads TGTGCCAGCAGTTTAAATACGCAGTATTTT. It encodes CASSLNTQYF.

This clonotype has a count of ten or more. The rearrangement joins TRBV10-3 to TRBJ1-6; the D gene is possibly TRBD1 (6 bases). V dropped 11 bases and J dropped 0 bases, with 14 bases sitting between them. The CDR3 is 15 residues long. Germline loops: CDR1 ENHRY, CDR2 SYGVKD. The chain's CDR3 is CASTDRNSYNSPLHF. As DNA, the CDR3 is TGTGCCTCCACGGACAGAAACTCCTATAATTCACCCCTCCACTTT.

This clonotype was counted many times. This chain links TRBV12-3 or TRBV12-4 with TRBJ2-7; 7 bases agree with TRBD1. The CDR3 consists of 17 residues. V shed 6 bases and J 1 base; nucleotides not matched to a gene: 15. The CDR3 loop is CASSHPTGNGASYEQYF. The CDR3, as DNA: TGTGCCAGCAGCCACCCGACAGGGAATGGGGCATCCTACGAGCAGTACTTC.

V and J are TRBV20-1 and TRBJ2-7; 16 positions match TRBD2. Germline V CDR1 and CDR2: DFQATT, SNEGSKA (reference sequence). This CDR3 is 14 amino acids long. The ends lost 5 bases at V and 2 bases at J; junction bases unmatched: 0. CDR3: CSAGTSGRAYEQYF. DNA of the CDR3: TGCAGTGCTGGGACTAGCGGGAGGGCCTACGAGCAGTACTTC.

This clonotype was recorded at least ten times. The chain joins TRBV19 to TRBJ1-5; the D gene is possibly TRBD1 (5 bases). Trimming left V 9 bases short and J 3 bases short, with 15 bases between. The CDR3 totals 14 residues. Germline CDR1 is LNHDA and CDR2 is SQIVND (reference sequence). The CDR3 sequence: CASGGVGFNQPQHF. For the CDR3, the DNA is TGTGCCAGCGGGGGGGTAGGGTTCAATCAGCCCCAGCATTTT. Full variable domain (remainder filled in from reference TRBV19 and TRBJ1-5): DGGITQSPKYLFRKEGQNVTLSCEQNLNHDAMYWYRQDPGQGLRLIYYSQIVNDFQKGDIAEGYSVSREKKESFPLTVTSAQKNPTAFYLCASGGVGFNQPQHFGDGTRLSIL.

The CDR3 spells CATSRDGIRGSSYEQYF. As DNA, the CDR3 is TGTGCCACCAGCAGAGACGGGATCAGGGGATCGTCGTACGAGCAGTACTTC. This chain links TRBV15 with TRBJ2-7, with D perhaps TRBD1 (6 bases). CDR3 length equals 17 residues. V gave up 0 bases and J gave up 4 bases, with 19 bases separating them. Germline values: CDR1 LNHNV, CDR2 YYDKDF (reference sequence).

The V gene is TRBV24-1, the J gene TRBJ2-5, with 11 bases identical to TRBD2. CDR1 KGHDR and CDR2 SFDVKD come from the germline V gene. The CDR3 is made up of 16 amino acids. The ends lost 11 bases at V and 4 bases at J; junction bases unmatched: 14. The CDR3 coding sequence is TGTGCCAACCCCCGACTAGCGGGATTGTACCGAGAGACCCAGTACTTC. Amino acids: CANPRLAGLYRETQYF.

This clonotype was seen once. The junction shows a germline mismatch at one end, possibly a read error. J is TRBJ1-3 and V is TRBV13; TRBD1 agrees at 7 bases. The CDR3 contains 19 residues. Germline V gene sequence: CDR1 PRHDT, CDR2 FYEKMQ (reference sequence). CDR3 coding DNA: TGTGCCACCAGCTTAGGCATCGGAGACAGGGACCTCTCTGGAAACACCATATATTTT. Residues: CATSLGIGDRDLSGNTIYF. The variable domain in full, with the rest retrieved from reference TRBV13 and TRBJ1-3, is AAGVIQSPRHLIKEKRETATLKCYPIPRHDTVYWYQQGPGQDPQFLISFYEKMQSDKGSIPDRFSAQQFSDYHSELNMSSLELGDSALYFCATSLGIGDRDLSGNTIYFGEGSWLTVV.

This clonotype occurred many times. V gene TRBV24-1 combines with J gene TRBJ1-5; D ambiguous. V shed 3 bases and J shed 0 bases, with 8 bases lying between them. The V gene's germline CDR1 is KGHDR and CDR2 SFDVKD. CDR3 length equals 15 residues. The CDR3: CATSDPRDSNQPQHF. The DNA for the CDR3 is TGTGCCACCAGTGATCCCCGGGATAGCAATCAGCCCCAGCATTTT.

Ten or more counts support this clonotype. The DNA for the CDR3 is TGTGCCAGCAGGCCCGGGACAGAGACCTACGAGCAGTACTTC. Protein: CASRPGTETYEQYF. The J gene is TRBJ2-7, the V gene TRBV27; 7 bases align to TRBD1. The CDR3 spans 14 residues. V lost 6 bases to trimming and J lost 2 bases; unmatched junction nucleotides: 7. From germline, CDR1 is MNHEY and CDR2 SMNVEV (reference sequence).